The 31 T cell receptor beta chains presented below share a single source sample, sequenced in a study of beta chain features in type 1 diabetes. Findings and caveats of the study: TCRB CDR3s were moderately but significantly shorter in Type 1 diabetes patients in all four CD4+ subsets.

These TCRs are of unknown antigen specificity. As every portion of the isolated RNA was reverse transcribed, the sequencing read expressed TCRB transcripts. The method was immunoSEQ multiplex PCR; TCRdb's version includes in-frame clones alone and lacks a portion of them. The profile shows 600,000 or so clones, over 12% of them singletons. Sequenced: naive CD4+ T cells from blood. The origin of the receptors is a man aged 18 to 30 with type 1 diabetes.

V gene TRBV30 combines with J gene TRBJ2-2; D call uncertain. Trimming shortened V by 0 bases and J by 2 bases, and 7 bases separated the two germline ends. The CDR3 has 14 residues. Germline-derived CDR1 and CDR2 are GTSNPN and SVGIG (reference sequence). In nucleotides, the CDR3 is TGTGCCTGGAGTGTGCTTTATAACACCGGGGAGCTGTTTTTT. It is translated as CAWSVLYNTGELFF. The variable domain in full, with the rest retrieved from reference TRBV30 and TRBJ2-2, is SQTIHQWPATLVQPVGSPLSLECTVEGTSNPNLYWYRQAAGRGLQLLFYSVGIGQISSEVPQNLSASRPQDRQFILSSKKLLLSDSGFYLCAWSVLYNTGELFFGEGSRLTVL.

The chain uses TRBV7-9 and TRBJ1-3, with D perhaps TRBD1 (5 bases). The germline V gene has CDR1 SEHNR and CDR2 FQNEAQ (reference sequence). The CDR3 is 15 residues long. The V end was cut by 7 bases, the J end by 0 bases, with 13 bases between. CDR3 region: CASTRDSSSGNTIYF. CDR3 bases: TGTGCCAGCACACGGGACTCTAGCTCTGGAAACACCATATATTTT.

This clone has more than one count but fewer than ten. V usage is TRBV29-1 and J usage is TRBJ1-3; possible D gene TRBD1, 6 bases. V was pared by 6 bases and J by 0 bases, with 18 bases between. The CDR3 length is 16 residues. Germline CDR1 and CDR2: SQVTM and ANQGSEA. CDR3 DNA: TGCAGCGTGGGGGCGTTTTCGGGAAGCTCTGGAAACACCATATATTTT. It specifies CSVGAFSGSSGNTIYF.

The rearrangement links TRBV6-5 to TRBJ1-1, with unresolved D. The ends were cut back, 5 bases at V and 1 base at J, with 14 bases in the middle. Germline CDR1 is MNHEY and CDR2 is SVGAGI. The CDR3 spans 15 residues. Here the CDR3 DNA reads TGTGCCAGCAGTGCCCCGTTGAGACCGAACACTGAAGCTTTCTTT. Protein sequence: CASSAPLRPNTEAFF.

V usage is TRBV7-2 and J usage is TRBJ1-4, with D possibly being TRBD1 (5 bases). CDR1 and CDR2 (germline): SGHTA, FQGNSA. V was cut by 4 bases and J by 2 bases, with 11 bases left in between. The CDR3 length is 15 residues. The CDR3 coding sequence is TGTGCCAGCAGCTGGACGGCAGGGACTAATGAAAAACTGTTTTTT. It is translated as CASSWTAGTNEKLFF.

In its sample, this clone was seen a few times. CDR3 residues: CASSQDSGTGGGLQETQYF. In DNA form, the CDR3 reads TGTGCCAGCAGCCAAGATAGTGGGACAGGTGGAGGACTGCAAGAGACCCAGTACTTC. The chain joins TRBV14 to TRBJ2-5; TRBD1 matches at 8 bases. Germline V gene lookup returns CDR1 SGHDN and CDR2 FVKESK. This CDR3 contains 19 residues. The trim removed 0 bases at V and 2 bases at J, leaving 14 bases unmatched.

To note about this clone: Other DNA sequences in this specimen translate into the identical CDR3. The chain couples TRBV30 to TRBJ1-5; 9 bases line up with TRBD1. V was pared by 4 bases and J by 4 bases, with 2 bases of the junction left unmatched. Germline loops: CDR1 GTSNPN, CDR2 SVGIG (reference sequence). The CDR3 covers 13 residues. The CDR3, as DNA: TGTGCCTGGACCGGACAGGGGAATCAGCCCCAGCATTTT. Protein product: CAWTGQGNQPQHF.

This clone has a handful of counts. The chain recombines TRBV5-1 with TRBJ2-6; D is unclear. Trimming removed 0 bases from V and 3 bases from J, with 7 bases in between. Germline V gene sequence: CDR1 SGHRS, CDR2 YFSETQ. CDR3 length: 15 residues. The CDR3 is CASSLGADGANVLTF. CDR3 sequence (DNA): TGCGCCAGCAGCTTGGGGGCAGATGGGGCCAACGTCCTGACTTTC.

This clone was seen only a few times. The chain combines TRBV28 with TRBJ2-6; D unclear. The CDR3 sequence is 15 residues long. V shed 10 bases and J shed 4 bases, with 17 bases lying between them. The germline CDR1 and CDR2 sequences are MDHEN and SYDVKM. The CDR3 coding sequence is TGTGCCACCCTTTCTAACGGGCTAGGGGCCAACGTCCTGACTTTC. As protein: CATLSNGLGANVLTF.

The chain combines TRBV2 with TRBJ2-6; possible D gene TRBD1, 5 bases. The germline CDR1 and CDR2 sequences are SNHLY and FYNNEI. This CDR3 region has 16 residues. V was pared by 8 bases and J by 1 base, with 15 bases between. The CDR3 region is CASEKGSLSGANVLTF. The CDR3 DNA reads TGTGCCAGCGAAAAGGGGTCCTTATCTGGGGCCAACGTCCTGACTTTC.

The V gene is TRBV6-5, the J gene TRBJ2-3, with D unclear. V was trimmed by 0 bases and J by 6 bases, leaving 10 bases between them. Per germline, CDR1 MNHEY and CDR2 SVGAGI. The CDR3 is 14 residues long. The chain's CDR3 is CASSYSSTVDTQYF. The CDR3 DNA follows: TGTGCCAGCAGTTACTCGAGTACTGTCGATACGCAGTATTTT.

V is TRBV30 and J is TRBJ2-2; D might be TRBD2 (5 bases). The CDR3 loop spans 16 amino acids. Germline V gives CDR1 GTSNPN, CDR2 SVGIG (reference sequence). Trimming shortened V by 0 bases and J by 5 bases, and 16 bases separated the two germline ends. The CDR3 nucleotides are TGTGCCTGGAGTGTACGGGGATCCCCAGGTACCGGGGAGCTGTTTTTT. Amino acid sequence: CAWSVRGSPGTGELFF.

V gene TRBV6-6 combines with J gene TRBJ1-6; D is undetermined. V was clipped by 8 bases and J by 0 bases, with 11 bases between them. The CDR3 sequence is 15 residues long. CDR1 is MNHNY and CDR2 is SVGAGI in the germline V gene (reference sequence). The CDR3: CASRPDTSYNSPLHF. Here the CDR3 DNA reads TGTGCCAGCCGACCTGACACCTCCTATAATTCACCCCTCCACTTT.

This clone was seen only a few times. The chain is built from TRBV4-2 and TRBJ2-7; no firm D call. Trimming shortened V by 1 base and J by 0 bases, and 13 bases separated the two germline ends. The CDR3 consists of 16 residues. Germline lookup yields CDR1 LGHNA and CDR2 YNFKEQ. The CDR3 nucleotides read TGTGCCAGCAGCCAAGGAGGCGGAGACAACTCCTACGAGCAGTACTTC. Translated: CASSQGGGDNSYEQYF.

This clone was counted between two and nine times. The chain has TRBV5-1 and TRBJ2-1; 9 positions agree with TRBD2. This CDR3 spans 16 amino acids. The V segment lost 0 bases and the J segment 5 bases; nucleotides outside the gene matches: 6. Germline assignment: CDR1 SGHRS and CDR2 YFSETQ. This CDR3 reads CASSLAPSGMDNEQFF. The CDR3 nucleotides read TGCGCCAGCAGCTTGGCCCCTAGCGGGATGGACAATGAGCAGTTCTTC.

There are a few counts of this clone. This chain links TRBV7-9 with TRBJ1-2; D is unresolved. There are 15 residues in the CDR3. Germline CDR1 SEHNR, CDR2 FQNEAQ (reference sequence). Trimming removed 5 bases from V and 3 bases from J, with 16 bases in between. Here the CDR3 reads CASSPNRGGDYGYTF. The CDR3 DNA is TGTGCCAGCAGCCCCAACCGGGGAGGCGACTATGGCTACACCTTC.

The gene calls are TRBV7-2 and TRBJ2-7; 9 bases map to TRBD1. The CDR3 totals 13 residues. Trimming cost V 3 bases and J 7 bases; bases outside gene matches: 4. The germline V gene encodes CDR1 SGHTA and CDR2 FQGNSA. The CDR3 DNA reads TGTGCCAGCAGCTTCAACAGGGGGCAAGAGCAGTACTTC. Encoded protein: CASSFNRGQEQYF.

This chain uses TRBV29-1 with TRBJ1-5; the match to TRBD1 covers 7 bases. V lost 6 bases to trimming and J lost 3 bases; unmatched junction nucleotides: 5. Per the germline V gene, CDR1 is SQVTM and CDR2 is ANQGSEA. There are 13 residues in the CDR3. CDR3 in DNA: TGCAGCGTGACAGACAGGGTCAATCAGCCCCAGCATTTT. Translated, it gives CSVTDRVNQPQHF.

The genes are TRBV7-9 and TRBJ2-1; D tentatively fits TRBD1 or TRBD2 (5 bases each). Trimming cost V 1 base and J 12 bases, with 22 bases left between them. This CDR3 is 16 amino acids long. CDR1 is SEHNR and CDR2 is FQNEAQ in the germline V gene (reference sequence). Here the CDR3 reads CASSLGPGEPGPTQFF. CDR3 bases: TGTGCCAGCAGCTTAGGGCCCGGGGAGCCGGGACCCACGCAGTTCTTC. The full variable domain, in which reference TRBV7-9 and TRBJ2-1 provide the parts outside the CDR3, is DTGVSQNPRHKITKRGQNVTFRCDPISEHNRLYWYRQTLGQGPEFLTYFQNEAQLEKSRLLSDRFSAERPKGSFSTLEIQRTEQGDSAMYLCASSLGPGEPGPTQFFGPGTRLTVL.

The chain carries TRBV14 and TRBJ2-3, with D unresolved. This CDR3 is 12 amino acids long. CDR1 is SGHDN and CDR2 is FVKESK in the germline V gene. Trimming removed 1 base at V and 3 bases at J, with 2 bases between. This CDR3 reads CASSQVTDTQYF. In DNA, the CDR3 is TGTGCCAGCAGCCAAGTAACAGATACGCAGTATTTT.

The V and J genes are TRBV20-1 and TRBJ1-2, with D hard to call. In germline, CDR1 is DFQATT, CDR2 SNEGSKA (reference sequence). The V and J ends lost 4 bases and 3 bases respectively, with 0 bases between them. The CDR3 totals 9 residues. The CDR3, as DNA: TGCAGTGCTAACTATGGCTACACCTTC. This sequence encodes CSANYGYTF.

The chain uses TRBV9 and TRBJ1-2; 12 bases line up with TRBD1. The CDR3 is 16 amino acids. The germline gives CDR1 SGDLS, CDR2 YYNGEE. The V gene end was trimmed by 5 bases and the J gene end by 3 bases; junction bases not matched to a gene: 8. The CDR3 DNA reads TGTGCCAGCAGTGGGACAGGGGGCCTATACTACTATGGCTACACCTTC. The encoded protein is CASSGTGGLYYYGYTF.

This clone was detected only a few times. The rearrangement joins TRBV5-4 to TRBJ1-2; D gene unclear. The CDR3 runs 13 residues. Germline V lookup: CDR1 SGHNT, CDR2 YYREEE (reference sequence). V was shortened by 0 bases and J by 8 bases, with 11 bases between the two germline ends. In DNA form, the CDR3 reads TGTGCCAGCAGCTTGGACCGCCCGGGAGGCTACACCTTC. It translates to CASSLDRPGGYTF.

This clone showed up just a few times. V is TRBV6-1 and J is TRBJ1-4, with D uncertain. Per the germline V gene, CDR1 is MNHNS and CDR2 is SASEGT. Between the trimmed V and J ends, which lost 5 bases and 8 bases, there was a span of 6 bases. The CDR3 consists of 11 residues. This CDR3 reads CASSPDEKLFF. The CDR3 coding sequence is TGTGCCAGCAGTCCGGACGAAAAACTGTTTTTT.

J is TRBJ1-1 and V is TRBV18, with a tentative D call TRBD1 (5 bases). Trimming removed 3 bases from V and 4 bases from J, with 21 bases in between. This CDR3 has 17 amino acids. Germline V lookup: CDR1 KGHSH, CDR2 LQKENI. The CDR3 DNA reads TGTGCCAGCTCACCCCTAGCGAGGGTTCACGGGGGCACTGAAGCTTTCTTT. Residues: CASSPLARVHGGTEAFF.

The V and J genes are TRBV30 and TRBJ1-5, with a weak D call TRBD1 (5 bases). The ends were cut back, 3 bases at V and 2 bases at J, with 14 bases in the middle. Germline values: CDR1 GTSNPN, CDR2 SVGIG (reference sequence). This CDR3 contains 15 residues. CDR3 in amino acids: CAWSLGVSGNQPQHF. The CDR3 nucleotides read TGTGCCTGGAGCCTAGGGGTTAGCGGCAATCAGCCCCAGCATTTT.

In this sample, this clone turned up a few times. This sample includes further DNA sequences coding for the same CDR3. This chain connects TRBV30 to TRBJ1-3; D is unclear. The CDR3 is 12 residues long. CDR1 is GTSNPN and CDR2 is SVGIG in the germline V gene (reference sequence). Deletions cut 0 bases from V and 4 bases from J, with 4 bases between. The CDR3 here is CAWSVAGNTIYF. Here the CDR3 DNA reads TGTGCCTGGAGTGTAGCGGGAAACACCATATATTTT.

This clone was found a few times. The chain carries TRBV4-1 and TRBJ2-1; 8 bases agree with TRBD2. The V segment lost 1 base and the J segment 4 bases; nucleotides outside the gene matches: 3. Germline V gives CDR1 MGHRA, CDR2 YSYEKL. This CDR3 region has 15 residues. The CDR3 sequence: CASSQAGGPYNEQFF. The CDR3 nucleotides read TGCGCCAGCAGCCAAGCGGGAGGGCCATACAATGAGCAGTTCTTC.

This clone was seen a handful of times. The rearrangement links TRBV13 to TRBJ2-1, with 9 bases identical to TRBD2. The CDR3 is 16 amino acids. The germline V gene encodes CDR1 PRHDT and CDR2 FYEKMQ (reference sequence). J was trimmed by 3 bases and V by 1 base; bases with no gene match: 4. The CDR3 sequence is CASSLVPSGVYNEQFF. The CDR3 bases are TGTGCCAGCAGCTTAGTTCCTAGCGGGGTCTACAATGAGCAGTTCTTC.

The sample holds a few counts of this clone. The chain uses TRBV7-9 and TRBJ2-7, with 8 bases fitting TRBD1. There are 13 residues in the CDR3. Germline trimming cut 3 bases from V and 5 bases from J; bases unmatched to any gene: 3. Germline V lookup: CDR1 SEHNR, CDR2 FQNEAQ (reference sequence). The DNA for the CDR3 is TGTGCCAGCAGCTTCACAGGGGGAAACGAGCAGTACTTC. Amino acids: CASSFTGGNEQYF.

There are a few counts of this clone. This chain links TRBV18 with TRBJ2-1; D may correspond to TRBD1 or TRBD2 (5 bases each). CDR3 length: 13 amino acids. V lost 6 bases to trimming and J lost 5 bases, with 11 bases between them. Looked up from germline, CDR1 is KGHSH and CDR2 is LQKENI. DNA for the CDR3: TGTGCCAGCTCCCGAGAGGGACACAATGAGCAGTTCTTC. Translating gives CASSREGHNEQFF.